This TCR beta chain was identified in a study of OX40 agonist ivuxolimab in advanced cancers. The CDR3 runs 14 residues. The germline V gene encodes CDR1 GTSNPN and CDR2 SVGIG (reference sequence). The V segment lost 0 bases and the J segment 0 bases; nucleotides outside the gene matches: 2. Assay used: immunoSEQ multiplex PCR; TCRdb lists only in-frame clones, some missing. The sample comprises about 28,000 clones, 84% of which are singletons, and roughly a sixth rests with the top ten. This sequence was found in an adult with an advanced solid tumor such as melanoma, head and neck, liver or kidney cancer. The sample here was CD4+ or CD8+ T cells sorted from blood, taken in a trial of the OX40 agonist ivuxolimab. The chain carries TRBV30 and TRBJ2-7, with 7 positions matching TRBD1. CDR3 bases: TGTGCCTGGAGTGTAGACAGGGACTCCTACGAGCAGTACTTC. It yields the protein CAWSVDRDSYEQYF.